A selection of T cell receptor beta chains follows, all from one sample in a study of blood T cell repertoires in COVID-19. Profiled with immunoSEQ multiplex PCR; TCRdb holds only in-frame clones, not every one. The profile shows 20,000 to 30,000 clones, 85% to 95% of them singletons. Sequenced material: peripheral blood. The receptors were gathered from a human donor in a cohort sampled during active COVID-19. Each CDR3 is given with its conserved first and last residue. Each record gives: clone size, J gene, V gene, D gene, CDR3 protein, CDR3 DNA. A D gene is named only where the DNA matches it firmly. Size values are once, few and many counts, or a class for expanded clones, and some rows have none.

clone size: -; J gene: TRBJ2-1; V gene: TRBV4-1; D gene: TRBD2; CDR3 protein: CASSPPTSGQYNEQFF; CDR3 DNA: TGCGCCAGCAGCCCACCGACTAGCGGACAGTACAATGAGCAGTTCTTC
clone size: -; J gene: TRBJ1-4; V gene: TRBV5-6; D gene: -; CDR3 protein: CASSASPGRELFF; CDR3 DNA: TGTGCCAGCAGCGCCTCGCCAGGGAGGGAACTGTTTTTT
clone size: -; J gene: TRBJ1-4; V gene: TRBV7-9; D gene: -; CDR3 protein: CASSLRGGGSATNEKLFF; CDR3 DNA: TGTGCCAGCAGCCTCCGGGGCGGGGGTTCGGCAACTAATGAAAAACTGTTTTTT
clone size: -; J gene: TRBJ2-7; V gene: TRBV6-6; D gene: -; CDR3 protein: CASSYGGDVNEQYF; CDR3 DNA: TGTGCCAGCAGTTACGGAGGGGACGTAAACGAGCAGTACTTC
clone size: -; J gene: TRBJ1-3; V gene: TRBV29-1; D gene: TRBD1; CDR3 protein: CSVKTGELNTIYF; CDR3 DNA: TGCAGCGTTAAAACAGGGGAGCTGAACACCATATATTTT
clone size: -; J gene: TRBJ2-1; V gene: TRBV7-8; D gene: -; CDR3 protein: CASSSEVGGPYEQFF; CDR3 DNA: TGTGCCAGCAGCTCCGAGGTCGGTGGCCCATATGAGCAGTTCTTC
clone size: once; J gene: TRBJ2-7; V gene: TRBV5-1; D gene: -; CDR3 protein: CASSLERSSYEQYF; CDR3 DNA: TGCGCCAGCAGCCTGGAGCGGAGCTCCTACGAGCAGTACTTC
clone size: -; J gene: TRBJ1-2; V gene: TRBV30; D gene: -; CDR3 protein: CAWTSGGRIYGYTF; CDR3 DNA: TGTGCCTGGACCTCGGGAGGACGAATTTATGGCTACACCTTC
clone size: once; J gene: TRBJ2-1; V gene: TRBV5-4; D gene: TRBD1; CDR3 protein: CASSFDRGSYNEQFF; CDR3 DNA: TGTGCCAGCAGCTTTGACAGGGGGTCCTACAATGAGCAGTTCTTC
clone size: -; J gene: TRBJ2-1; V gene: TRBV6-1; D gene: -; CDR3 protein: CASNDRDGSSYNEQFF; CDR3 DNA: TGTGCCAGCAATGACCGGGACGGGAGCTCCTACAATGAGCAGTTCTTC